This T cell receptor (beta chain) derives from a study of T-cell reconstitution after alpha-beta-depleted transplantation in children. This clonotype was observed a few times. As yet, its antigen is unknown. The V gene lost 0 bases and the J gene lost 5 bases, with 7 bases spanning the gap. This CDR3 comprises 13 residues. Germline loops: CDR1 SGHTA, CDR2 FQGTGA. Unique molecular identifiers were incorporated into the prepared TCRbeta library. Via MiXCR, TCRdb re-called the PCR reads, giving one row per CDR3 protein. The sample includes under 300,000 distinct CDR3 sequences, approximately 10% of them seen just once. Study conclusions and caveats: After one year, T-cell counts and TCRbeta diversity mostly came from new T cells.

The TCR was taken from a male patient aged 2-15 years who had a stem cell transplant for chronic granulomatous disease, so the T cells may come from the graft donor. The chain combines TRBV7-3 with TRBJ2-5; no firm D call. This material consisted of peripheral blood, taken 180 days after TCRalphabeta/CD19-depleted stem cell transplant. The CDR3 DNA follows: TGTGCCAGCAGCTTAACAAGGATGGAGACCCAGTACTTC. It encodes CASSLTRMETQYF.